This T cell receptor (beta chain) comes out of a study of T cells in tumors after PD-1 blockade. Study details: Patients had no prior checkpoint blockade, systemic immunosuppressants, or anti-cancer therapy within 4 weeks.

The table came from immunoSEQ multiplex PCR; TCRdb's copy has only in-frame clones and leaves some out. The profile covers 5,000 or so clones, with approximately 64% appearing a single time and around 5.2% taken by the ten largest. General study findings and limits: Most post-therapy expanded exhausted CD8+ clones were new, undetected before treatment.

Notes on this clone: Its target is not known.

This CDR3 has 17 amino acids. J gave up 3 bases and V 3 bases, and 15 bases lay outside the gene matches. Germline CDR1 and CDR2: DFQATT and SNEGSKA (reference sequence). This clonotype originated in a human donor with basal cell carcinoma. The chain combines TRBV20-1 with TRBJ1-2, with TRBD1 identical over 8 bases. Source: tumor tissue, taken before anti-PD-1 treatment. The CDR3 DNA reads as TGCAGTGCTAGTGACGGGACAGGAGCCAGAGGTTACTATGGCTACACCTTC. Protein: CSASDGTGARGYYGYTF.